This T cell receptor (beta chain) was identified during a study of molecular identifiers for immune sequencing clone quantification. Overall study: Replicates split RNA from around 20,000 or 99,000 naive CD8 cells five ways, and the researchers sequenced four portions. Study results and limitations: Underestimated sizes of highly expanded clones could result from identical TCR molecules that share a barcode. Clonotypes topping 20 RNA copies carried over 97% of effector molecules but under 1% of naive ones.

CDR3 length equals 15 residues. The trim removed 5 bases at V and 2 bases at J, leaving 5 bases unmatched. This clonotype was seen at least ten times. Its target is unknown. Methods described previously were used for bulk TCR libraries, and listed TCR primers were applied. MiXCR was run by TCRdb on the PCR reads, yielding one entry per CDR3 protein. The table shows about half a million distinct CDR3 sequences, with 20% to 25% occurring only once. The genes are TRBV12-3 or TRBV12-4 and TRBJ2-3; 9 bases are shared with TRBD2. Sequences were obtained from naive CD8+ T cells from blood, with Jurkat cell RNA spiked in. Noted subset: FACS-sorted CD8+CD4-CCR7+CD45RA+ naive T cells. This TCR was recovered from a human donor in good health. Some libraries in this study had Jurkat cell RNA spiked in. The CDR3 nucleotides read TGTGCCAGCAGTCCTAGCGGGACGGCCACAGATACGCAGTATTTT. Its translation: CASSPSGTATDTQYF.